This is a list of T cell receptor beta chains from one sample in a study of blood T cell repertoires in COVID-19. Repertoires were generated with immunoSEQ multiplex PCR, while TCRdb's copy carries only in-frame clones and drops some. This table holds about 350,000 clones, approximately 84% found once. The sequenced sample was PBMCs or T cells enriched from blood (not recorded which). These receptors were taken from a woman aged 25 to 39 who had recovered from COVID-19. CDR3s include the opening cysteine and the closing phenylalanine or tryptophan. D genes are given only for firm matches. Only some rows state a clone size, as once, few, many or a class for expanded clones.

V	D	J	size	DNA	CDR3
TRBV28	.	TRBJ1-1	.	TGTGCCAGCAGAAATTCAGGGGCCGTGGCTGAAGCTTTCTTT	CASRNSGAVAEAFF
TRBV28	.	TRBJ1-1	once	TGTGCCAGCGGCGACACGAACACTGAAGCTTTCTTT	CASGDTNTEAFF
TRBV12-3/TRBV12-4	.	TRBJ1-2	.	TGTGCCAGCAGGTACAGGTACTATGGCTACACCTTC	CASRYRYYGYTF
TRBV27	TRBD1	TRBJ2-7	.	TGTGCCAGCAGTCCCTTGGACAGGGTGGGGGGAGACTACGAGCAGTACTTC	CASSPLDRVGGDYEQYF
TRBV6-5	.	TRBJ1-3	.	TGTGCCAGCAGTTACTCCTCGGGAGGTGGAAACACCATATATTTT	CASSYSSGGGNTIYF
TRBV7-2	.	TRBJ2-7	.	TGTGCCAGCAGCTTAGATCTAGGGGTGTTCGACGAGCAGTACTTC	CASSLDLGVFDEQYF
TRBV6-5	TRBD1	TRBJ1-2	.	TGTGCCAGCAGTAGGCCGGGACAGGCTCACTATGGCTACACCTTC	CASSRPGQAHYGYTF
TRBV12-3/TRBV12-4	.	TRBJ1-3	.	TGTGCCAGCATCCTATCCGGAAACACCATATATTTT	CASILSGNTIYF
TRBV9	.	TRBJ2-7	.	TGTGCCAGCAGCGTAGGCGGGGACCCCTACGAGCAGTACTTC	CASSVGGDPYEQYF
TRBV3-1/TRBV3-2	.	TRBJ2-3	.	TGTGCCAGCAGCCCACCTGGAGGGCCTACGCAGTATTTT	CASSPPGGPTQYF
TRBV27	.	TRBJ2-7	.	TGTGCCAGCAGTTTATCGTGGATTAGCGGTAGCAGATACGAGCAGTACTTC	CASSLSWISGSRYEQYF
TRBV10-3	.	TRBJ1-6	.	TGTGCCACCGAACAGGGTGGGGTTGATAATTCACCCCTCCACTTT	CATEQGGVDNSPLHF
TRBV5-1	TRBD2	TRBJ2-1	.	TGCGCCAGCAGCTTACTAGCGGGAGGCATCAATGAGCAGTTCTTC	CASSLLAGGINEQFF
TRBV24-1	TRBD2	TRBJ2-2	.	TGTGCCACCAGTGATAATAGCGGGAGGCGATTGACCGGGGAGCTGTTTTTT	CATSDNSGRRLTGELFF
TRBV5-1	TRBD1	TRBJ2-3	.	TGCGCCAGCAGTCGGACAGGCCTCACAGATACGCAGTATTTT	CASSRTGLTDTQYF
TRBV28	.	TRBJ2-5	.	TGTGCCAGCAGTCCAAACAGGGCCCCGGTAGAGACCCAGTACTTC	CASSPNRAPVETQYF